This T cell receptor (beta chain) was documented in a study of cytomegalovirus exposure and HLA in healthy donors. Study conclusions and caveats: In the roughly 120 validation repertoires, a later analysis found that first-cohort TCR clusters tended to co-occur. For cytomegalovirus status, the classifier reportedly gave diagnoses with high specificity and sensitivity.

The germline V gene encodes CDR1 LGHNA and CDR2 YNFKEQ. Trimming took off 1 base at V and 1 base at J, with 11 bases between the two ends. The CDR3 spans 15 residues. For this clone: Its antigen is not identified.

Sequencing was performed with immunoSEQ multiplex PCR; in TCRdb, only in-frame clones are kept and a portion is missing. The table has 250,000 or so clones, around 87% seen once. The TCR originated in a woman aged 18 to 35 in good health and CMV-seronegative. The sequencing input was PBMCs. This chain joins TRBV4-2 and TRBJ2-7; no clear D. CDR3 bases: TGTGCCAGCAGCCAAGGTATTGGGCTTTCCTACGAGCAGTACTTC. This codes for CASSQGIGLSYEQYF.